This T cell receptor (beta chain) is drawn from a study of OX40 agonist ivuxolimab in advanced cancers. Study at large: Participants, 75% to 85% male, averaged approximately 65 years of age, ranging from about 23 to 79. Partial responses, seen in three patients, involved one hepatocellular carcinoma and two cutaneous melanomas.

This CDR3 region has 15 residues. The junction had 11 bases not matched to a gene; V was cut back by 5 bases and J by 7 bases. The germline gives CDR1 SEHNR, CDR2 FQNEAQ (reference sequence). The protocol was immunoSEQ multiplex PCR, while the TCRdb copy is restricted to in-frame clones and leaves out a portion. Altogether tens of thousands of clones are present, around 94% being singletons, with the ten largest covering approximately 10%. As to this clone: Its antigen remains unknown.

The study, taken as a whole, reports: The antigens recognized by the expanded peripheral T cells, that is their antigen specificity, were not determined. Patients with a partial response at 0.1-3.0 mg/kg had among the lowest clonal expansion.

This sequence was found in an adult with an advanced solid tumor such as melanoma, head and neck, liver or kidney cancer. Sequenced here: CD4+ or CD8+ T cells sorted from blood, sampled in a trial of the OX40 agonist ivuxolimab. J is TRBJ2-4 and V is TRBV7-9; 7 bases map to TRBD1. CDR3 in DNA: TGTGCCAGCAGCCCCCGAGGGGACAGAGGGAACATTCAGTACTTC. The encoded protein is CASSPRGDRGNIQYF.